This TCR beta chain was documented in a study of shared clonotypes between healthy human individuals. Every donor was a Caucasian adult from Nashville, Tennessee. The CDR3 sequence is 14 residues long. Germline lookup yields CDR1 LNHDA and CDR2 SQIVND (reference sequence). Germline trimming cut 8 bases from V and 5 bases from J; bases unmatched to any gene: 8. Study-wide results and limits: Only blood was sampled, and tissue TCR repertoires likely differ from blood ones. Naive subsets typically showed greater estimated richness than memory subsets. Expectations were that clonotype sharing among donors would be affected by sequencing depth.

Worth noting for this clone: The antigen remains undetermined.

Generated by immunoSEQ multiplex PCR, the TCRdb table keeps only in-frame clones and is missing some. The table has approximately 530,000 clones, almost 97% seen once. This clonotype was obtained from a woman in her thirties in good health. J is TRBJ2-5 and V is TRBV19; 10 bases fit TRBD2. Sequenced material: naive CD4+ T cells sorted from blood. Sample subset: CD45RA+ positively selected. This CDR3 is CASRASGSGETQYF. In DNA, the CDR3 is TGTGCCAGTCGAGCTAGCGGGAGTGGGGAGACCCAGTACTTC. Filled out from reference TRBV19 and TRBJ2-5, the complete variable domain reads DGGITQSPKYLFRKEGQNVTLSCEQNLNHDAMYWYRQDPGQGLRLIYYSQIVNDFQKGDIAEGYSVSREKKESFPLTVTSAQKNPTAFYLCASRASGSGETQYFGPGTRLLVL.